These T cell receptor beta chains were read from a single sample in a study of T cell changes during pregnancy in multiple sclerosis. The assay was immunoSEQ multiplex PCR, and TCRdb's table has in-frame clones only and misses some. In the table there are about 20,000 clones, roughly nine tenths of which are singletons. The material sequenced was CD8+ T cells from peripheral blood mononuclear cells, taken in the second trimester of pregnancy. The source is a female donor in good health, enrolled as a control in a pregnancy study. Each CDR3 is given with its conserved first and last residue. The D gene is left open where the match is weak. The size entry is marked missing in some rows and otherwise reads once, few, many or a size class.

j_call d_call clone_size v_call cdr3_nt cdr3_aa
TRBJ1-2 . . TRBV20-1 TGCAGTGCCGAAAGGGGCTATGGCTACACCTTC CSAERGYGYTF
TRBJ2-1 . . TRBV2 TGTGCCAGCAGCGCAGGGGCTTCCTACAATGAGCAGTTCTTC CASSAGASYNEQFF
TRBJ2-7 . once TRBV5-1 TGCGCCAGCAAAAATACAGGGTCCTACGAGCAGTACTTC CASKNTGSYEQYF
TRBJ2-2 . . TRBV27 TGTGCCAGCAGTTTATCGAGCACCGGGGAGCTGTTTTTT CASSLSSTGELFF
TRBJ1-5 . . TRBV10-3 TGTGCCATCAGTGAGCCGGAGCAGCCCCAGCATTTT CAISEPEQPQHF
TRBJ2-1 TRBD2 . TRBV5-6 TGTGCCAGCAGCTTGGCCATTGCGCGGGAGGTTTACAATGAGCAGTTCTTC CASSLAIAREVYNEQFF
TRBJ2-3 . . TRBV19 TGTGCCAGTAGTATCACGGGAGCCAACGGGGGAGATACGCAGTATTTT CASSITGANGGDTQYF
TRBJ2-7 . . TRBV28 TGTGCCAGCAGTTCAAGCGACAGGATCGGGCACGAGCAGTACTTC CASSSSDRIGHEQYF
TRBJ2-1 . once TRBV29-1 TGCAGCATAGAGTCCAATGAGCAGTTCTTC CSIESNEQFF
TRBJ2-3 . . TRBV6-6 TGTGCCAGCAGTTCGTATTCAGCGGAGAGCACAGATACGCAGTATTTT CASSSYSAESTDTQYF
TRBJ1-1 TRBD1 . TRBV15 TGTGCCACCAGCAGAGATCCCGACAGGGGCGCTGAAGCTTTCTTT CATSRDPDRGAEAFF
TRBJ1-4 . . TRBV11-2 TGTGCCAGCAGCCTGGAAGGAGTGGGGCAGAACAATGAAAAACTGTTTTTT CASSLEGVGQNNEKLFF
TRBJ1-1 . . TRBV19 TGTGCCAGTAGTATCGGGAACACTGAAGCTTTCTTT CASSIGNTEAFF
TRBJ2-2 . . TRBV5-6 TGTGCCAGCAGCTTAGGAGGGGGGGCGGTCACCGGGGAGCTGTTTTTT CASSLGGGAVTGELFF
TRBJ1-6 TRBD1 . TRBV6-8 TGTGCCAGCGGCTTCTGTGCTGACAGGGGAACCAAGCGGAATTCACCCCTCCACTTT CASGFCADRGTKRNSPLHF
TRBJ2-3 . . TRBV28 TGTGCCAGCAGGGCTTCCCGTCCCTTAAAAGCGTCATGGGGCACAGATACGCAGTATTTT CASRASRPLKASWGTDTQYF
TRBJ2-2 TRBD2 . TRBV9 TGTGCCAGCAGCGGGACGACAGAGCGGGGCACCGGGGAGCTGTTTTTT CASSGTTERGTGELFF
TRBJ2-2 . . TRBV30 TGTGCCTGGAGTGTATCCTGGACAGACACCGGGGAGCTGTTTTTT CAWSVSWTDTGELFF
TRBJ2-7 . . TRBV5-5 TGTGCCAGCAGCTTGGTGCCAGGGGACTACGAGCAGTACTTC CASSLVPGDYEQYF
TRBJ1-1 . . TRBV5-1 TGCGCCAGCTACGAGGGAGTGAACACTGAAGCTTTCTTT CASYEGVNTEAFF
TRBJ1-6 TRBD1 . TRBV25-1 TGTGCCAGCAGTGATTCACAGGGGATTAATTCACCCCTCCACTTT CASSDSQGINSPLHF
TRBJ1-6 . . TRBV4-1 TGCGCCAGCAGCCATGAACCATCTAATTATAATTCACCCCTCCACTTT CASSHEPSNYNSPLHF
TRBJ2-2 TRBD2 . TRBV18 TGTGCCAGCTCACGCGGGAGGCCGAACACCGGGGAGCTGTTTTTT CASSRGRPNTGELFF
TRBJ2-7 TRBD2 . TRBV6-1 TGTGCCAGCAGCGGACTAGCGGAGCGCTACGAGCAGTACTTC CASSGLAERYEQYF
TRBJ1-3 . . TRBV5-5 TGTGCCAGCAGCCCGGGGGGGTTTCTTGGAAACACCATATATTTT CASSPGGFLGNTIYF
TRBJ1-2 . once TRBV7-9 TGTGCCACACATGTAGGGACATTTTATGGCTACACCTTC CATHVGTFYGYTF
TRBJ2-3 . . TRBV2 TGTGCCAGCAAGGTCCATCGGGGGGCCGGGACAGATACGCAGTATTTT CASKVHRGAGTDTQYF
TRBJ2-1 . . TRBV19 TGTGCCAGTAGTATTTATGGGGGGGCCACCAATGAGCAGTTCTTC CASSIYGGATNEQFF